The source of this T cell receptor beta chain is a study of blood T cell repertoires in COVID-19 (dated by TCRdb to about 2020). Regarding the study in general: Samples from collaborators originated in the United States, Italy and Spain and spanned both the acute and convalescent phases of COVID-19. The prospective study material was composed of cDNA or gDNA derived from T cells, B-cell-depleted T cells, or PBMCs. Subjects who had been exposed to COVID-19, were actively infected with it, or had recovered from it provided the deeply sampled blood TCRbeta repertoires that made up the dataset. The repertoires were released in a freely available public database intended as a resource for research on the immune response to SARS-CoV-2. Samples came from the ongoing ImmuneRACE study (first 160 participants) plus 1,254 subjects from 6 global collaborators. The sample metadata nearly always contained a de-identified subject ID, COVID-19 status, age in years and sex. Where available, HLA class I and class II types were obtained from metadata supplied by the sample provider rather than from assay-based typing. The study at large found these results: Clinical and demographic metadata were provided uncurated, with the amount varying by source and participant.

Concerning this clone itself: Its target antigen remains unknown. Per-nucleotide qualities are absent, and no much larger clonotype sits a single base away.

TCRbeta CDR3 regions were amplified from genomic DNA using the immunoSEQ Assay, a bias-controlled multiplex PCR. Under the source paper's analysis protocol: The number of nucleated cells in each sample was estimated from the amplification of reference gene primers within the assay. To quantify the absolute abundance of each unique TCRbeta CDR3 rearrangement, sequence reads were collapsed and filtered. For each sample, productive Simpson clonality was calculated as the square root of Simpson's diversity index across productive rearrangements. TCRdb took over this immuneACCESS table, retaining in-frame rearrangements with V and J assigned. Such tables are incomplete; in checked studies, under half of the missing clones stem from an unresolved V gene, and the remainder is unexplained. For V, J and clone size, that table is used; D and trimming come from the DNA. The sample yields 340,000 or so clones; about four fifths were counted once. Under 3% of the sample is in the top ten clones.

The collaborating institutions used their own protocols to collect whole blood in K2EDTA tubes. Collaborator samples were shipped for TCRbeta analysis as frozen whole blood, isolated PBMCs, or DNA extracted from either sample type. The CDR3 measures 16 amino acids from cysteine to phenylalanine. The retained sequence is limited to the CDR3, 48 bases, with the frame set at the first base. V sheds 1 base and J sheds 5 bases, leaving 15 bases between their ends. CDR1 LNHDA and CDR2 SQIVND are derived from the germline V gene (reference sequence). The rearranged segments are TRBV19 and TRBJ1-3; D gene: possibly TRBD1, on 6 matching bases. The sample consisted of peripheral blood. This TCR derives from a man aged 25 to 40 with active or convalescent COVID-19. At the DNA level, the sequence is TGTGCCAGTAGTATAGGACAGGCCAGTCGGCGAAACACCATATATTTT. It codes for CASSIGQASRRNTIYF.